The 17 T cell receptor beta chains below all came from one sample that was sequenced in a study of T cells after yellow fever vaccination. TCRdb re-called the 5' RACE reads with MiXCR, one entry per CDR3 protein. In the table there are around 360,000 distinct CDR3 sequences, more than 9% of which are singletons. The sample in question was PBMCs, obtained on the day of the first yellow fever vaccination. Receptor source: a man between 18 and 29 years old who received the YFV17D yellow fever vaccine.

The rearrangement joins TRBV5-4 to TRBJ2-3; a weak D match, TRBD2 (6 bases). Germline CDR1 reads SGHNT; CDR2 reads YYREEE (reference sequence). V gave up 0 bases and J gave up 8 bases, with 16 bases separating them. The CDR3 has 15 residues. The CDR3 here is CASSLESGGFVTQYF. The CDR3, as DNA: TGTGCCAGCAGCTTGGAGTCCGGGGGATTCGTTACGCAGTATTTT.

The rearrangement links TRBV15 to TRBJ1-5, with D tentatively TRBD1 (6 bases). The V gene lost 8 bases and the J gene lost 5 bases, with 13 bases spanning the gap. Looked up from germline, CDR1 is LNHNV and CDR2 is YYDKDF (reference sequence). The CDR3 is made up of 13 amino acids. CDR3: CATSGAPDQPQHF. The CDR3 coding sequence is TGTGCCACCTCGGGGGCGCCGGATCAGCCCCAGCATTTT.

This chain joins TRBV28 and TRBJ1-1, with D tentatively TRBD1 (6 bases). The CDR3 length is 14 residues. Germline loops: CDR1 MDHEN, CDR2 SYDVKM. V was cut by 6 bases and J by 3 bases, with 14 bases left in between. CDR3 in amino acids: CASRIRDIYTEAFF. CDR3 bases: TGTGCCAGCAGGATAAGGGACATTTACACTGAAGCTTTCTTT. The whole variable domain, remainder taken from reference TRBV28 and TRBJ1-1, is DVKVTQSSRYLVKRTGEKVFLECVQDMDHENMFWYRQDPGLGLRLIYFSYDVKMKEKGDIPEGYSVSREKKERFSLILESASTNQTSMYLCASRIRDIYTEAFFGQGTRLTVV.

Many counts were recorded for this clonotype. The chain recombines TRBV20-1 with TRBJ2-3; D perhaps matches TRBD2 (7 bases). Germline V CDR1 and CDR2: DFQATT, SNEGSKA (reference sequence). The CDR3 sequence is 14 residues long. V lost 5 bases and J 5 bases, leaving 17 bases between the germline ends. In DNA, the CDR3 is TGCAGTGCTCGACGGGGGGCAGACGTAGATACGCAGTATTTT. Protein sequence: CSARRGADVDTQYF.

This clonotype was picked up a small number of times. The rearrangement links TRBV14 to TRBJ1-2; D is unclear. This CDR3 contains 16 residues. V lost 1 base to trimming and J lost 0 bases, with 12 bases between them. CDR1 and CDR2 (germline): SGHDN, FVKESK. The CDR3 here is CASSQGRTTTNYGYTF. The CDR3, as DNA: TGTGCCAGCAGCCAAGGAAGAACTACGACTAACTATGGCTACACCTTC.

J is TRBJ1-1 and V is TRBV29-1; 7 positions match TRBD1. This CDR3 region has 13 residues. Germline V CDR1 and CDR2: SQVTM, ANQGSEA. Trimming took 6 bases from V and 0 from J; bases not matched to a gene: 4. This CDR3 is CSVTTGLNTEAFF. DNA of the CDR3: TGCAGCGTAACGACAGGGTTGAACACTGAAGCTTTCTTT. Full variable domain (remainder filled in from reference TRBV29-1 and TRBJ1-1): SAVISQKPSRDICQRGTSLTIQCQVDSQVTMMFWYRQQPGQSLTLIATANQGSEATYESGFVIDKFPISRPNLTFSTLTVSNMSPEDSSIYLCSVTTGLNTEAFFGQGTRLTVV.

This clonotype has just a few counts. The V and J genes are TRBV20-1 and TRBJ1-2; D possibly corresponds to TRBD1 (6 bases). The germline CDR1 and CDR2 sequences are DFQATT and SNEGSKA (reference sequence). CDR3 length: 13 residues. V was clipped by 5 bases and J by 0 bases, with 10 bases between them. The CDR3 DNA sequence: TGCAGTGCTGGAGGACAGTCTAACTATGGCTACACCTTC. It is translated as CSAGGQSNYGYTF.

Many counts were recorded for this clonotype. V is TRBV3-1 and J is TRBJ1-1; D gene unclear. This CDR3 is 11 amino acids long. Per the germline V gene, CDR1 is LGHDT and CDR2 is YNNKEL (reference sequence). V was cut by 6 bases and J by 6 bases, with 8 bases left in between. CDR3 sequence reads: CASSLKAEAFF. DNA for the CDR3: TGTGCCAGCAGTCTGAAAGCTGAAGCTTTCTTT.

The chain couples TRBV5-5 to TRBJ1-1; D ambiguous. The V gene lost 2 bases and the J gene lost 4 bases, with 9 bases spanning the gap. The germline V gene encodes CDR1 SGHKS and CDR2 YYEKEE (reference sequence). CDR3 length: 13 residues. The DNA for the CDR3 is TGTGCCAGCAGCTTTGAATGGGTCACTGAAGCTTTCTTT. This sequence encodes CASSFEWVTEAFF. The full variable domain, its missing parts supplied by reference TRBV5-5 and TRBJ1-1, is DAGVTQSPTHLIKTRGQQVTLRCSPISGHKSVSWYQQVLGQGPQFIFQYYEKEERGRGNFPDRFSARQFPNYSSELNVNALLLGDSALYLCASSFEWVTEAFFGQGTRLTVV.

This clonotype was picked up a small number of times. The V and J genes are TRBV7-2 and TRBJ1-2, with 9 bases aligning to TRBD1. The CDR3 totals 14 residues. Germline loops: CDR1 SGHTA, CDR2 FQGNSA. Trimming removed 5 bases from V and 6 bases from J; junction bases left unmatched: 7. CDR3: CASSPDRGIDGYTF. In DNA form, the CDR3 reads TGTGCCAGCAGCCCGGACAGGGGTATTGATGGCTACACCTTC.

This clonotype was picked up many times. DNA for the CDR3: TGCGCCAGCAGCCAGCGGGGACAGATGAACACTGAAGCTTTCTTT. This translates into CASSQRGQMNTEAFF. The V call is TRBV4-1, the J call TRBJ1-1, with 7 bases matching TRBD1. This CDR3 comprises 15 residues. V dropped 3 bases and J dropped 0; count of bases not matched to a gene: 4. Germline lookup yields CDR1 MGHRA and CDR2 YSYEKL.

This clonotype was picked up many times. The CDR3, as DNA: TGTGCCAGCAGCTTAGCTCTTACCACTAGTGCCGATGAGCAGTTCTTC. This gives the protein CASSLALTTSADEQFF. The chain couples TRBV7-9 to TRBJ2-1; weak D call: TRBD2 (5 bases). The CDR3 loop spans 16 amino acids. From germline, CDR1 is SEHNR and CDR2 FQNEAQ (reference sequence). V was trimmed by 0 bases and J by 8 bases, leaving 17 bases between them. Using reference TRBV7-9 and TRBJ2-1 for the parts outside the CDR3, the full variable domain is DTGVSQNPRHKITKRGQNVTFRCDPISEHNRLYWYRQTLGQGPEFLTYFQNEAQLEKSRLLSDRFSAERPKGSFSTLEIQRTEQGDSAMYLCASSLALTTSADEQFFGPGTRLTVL.

In this sample, this clonotype turned up many times. A junction end diverges from the germline sequence, so it may reflect a read error. This rearrangement joins TRBV5-1 to TRBJ2-2; the D gene is possibly TRBD1 (6 bases). The CDR3 loop spans 14 amino acids. Germline CDR1 reads SGHRS; CDR2 reads YFSETQ. The CDR3: CASSLQGNTGELFF. In DNA, the CDR3 is TGTGCCAGCAGCTTACAGGGAAACACCGGGGAGCTGTTTTTT.

At least ten counts were recorded for this clonotype. The V gene is TRBV5-5, the J gene TRBJ2-2; D call uncertain. The CDR3 contains 13 residues. Trimming pared 1 base from V and 3 bases from J, leaving 4 bases between. Germline V lookup: CDR1 SGHKS, CDR2 YYEKEE (reference sequence). CDR3 sequence (DNA): TGTGCCAGCAGCTTGATATACACCGGGGAGCTGTTTTTT. Its protein is CASSLIYTGELFF.

This clonotype has just a few counts. The V gene is TRBV11-3, the J gene TRBJ2-3; D is perhaps TRBD2 (7 bases). Germline V lookup: CDR1 SGHNT, CDR2 YENEEA. This CDR3 comprises 14 residues. V lost 5 bases, J lost 5 bases, and 14 bases lay in between. In nucleotides, the CDR3 is TGTGCCAGCAGCCCGAGGGGGGGAGGAGATACGCAGTATTTT. This encodes CASSPRGGGDTQYF.

This clonotype showed up just a few times. The chain uses TRBV6-5 and TRBJ2-3; D may be TRBD2 (6 bases). The CDR3 has 16 residues. Trimming took off 2 bases at V and 7 bases at J, with 19 bases between the two ends. Germline V gene sequence: CDR1 MNHEY, CDR2 SVGAGI. CDR3 in amino acids: CASSYRGTDTRNTQYF. DNA for the CDR3: TGTGCCAGCAGTTACCGCGGGACGGACACTCGGAATACGCAGTATTTT.

The chain employs TRBV27 and TRBJ2-7; TRBD2 aligns across 10 bases. The CDR3 runs 13 residues. V lost 5 bases and J lost 5; bases outside the gene matches: 3. Germline assignment: CDR1 MNHEY and CDR2 SMNVEV (reference sequence). CDR3 region: CASSPGLANEQYF. In nucleotides, the CDR3 is TGTGCCAGCAGTCCGGGACTAGCGAACGAGCAGTACTTC.